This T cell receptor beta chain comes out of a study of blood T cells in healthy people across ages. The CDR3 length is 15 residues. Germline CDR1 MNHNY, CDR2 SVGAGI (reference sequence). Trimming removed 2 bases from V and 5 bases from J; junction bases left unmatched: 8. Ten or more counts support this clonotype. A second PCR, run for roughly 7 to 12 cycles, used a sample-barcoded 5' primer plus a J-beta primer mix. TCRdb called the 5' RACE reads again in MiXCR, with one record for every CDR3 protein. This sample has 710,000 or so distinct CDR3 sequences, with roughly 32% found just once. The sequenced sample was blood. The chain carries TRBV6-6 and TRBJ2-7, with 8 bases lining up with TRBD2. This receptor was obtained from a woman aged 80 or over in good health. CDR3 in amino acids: CASSYRGGGKNEQYF. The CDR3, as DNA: TGTGCCAGCAGTTACCGGGGCGGGGGGAAAAACGAGCAGTACTTC.